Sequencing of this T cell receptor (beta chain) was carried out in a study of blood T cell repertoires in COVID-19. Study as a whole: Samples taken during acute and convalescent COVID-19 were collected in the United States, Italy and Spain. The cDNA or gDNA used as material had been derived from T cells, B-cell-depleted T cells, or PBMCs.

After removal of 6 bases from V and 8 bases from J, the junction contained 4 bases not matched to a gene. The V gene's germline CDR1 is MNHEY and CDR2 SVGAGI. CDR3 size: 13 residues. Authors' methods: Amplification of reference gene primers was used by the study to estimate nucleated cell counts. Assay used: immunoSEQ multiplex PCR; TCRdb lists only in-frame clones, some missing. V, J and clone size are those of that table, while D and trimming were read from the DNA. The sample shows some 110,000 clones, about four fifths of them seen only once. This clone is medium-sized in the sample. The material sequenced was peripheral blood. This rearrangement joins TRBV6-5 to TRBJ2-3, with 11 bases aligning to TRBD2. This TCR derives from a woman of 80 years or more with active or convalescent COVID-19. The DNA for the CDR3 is TGTGCCAGCAGGTCCGGGACTAGCGGTACGCAGTATTTT. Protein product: CASRSGTSGTQYF.